A selection of T cell receptor beta chains follows, all from one sample in a study of neoadjuvant anti-PD-1 for oral cavity cancer. Produced via immunoSEQ multiplex PCR; TCRdb's table is partial and in-frame only. The table records about 15,000 clones, roughly 34% of them present only once. Sequenced here: tumor tissue, sampled after nivolumab (anti-PD-1) treatment. All receptors come from a person aged 35-79 years with oral cavity squamous cell carcinoma. Both conserved end residues are part of each CDR3. The D gene is left open where the match is weak. Not all rows give a size; the values are once, few, many and, for expanded clones, a class.

medium-sized	NA	TRBJ1-5	TRBV6-1	CASSRGDQPQHF	TGTGCCAGCAGTCGCGGAGATCAGCCCCAGCATTTT
few	NA	TRBJ2-2	TRBV10-3	CAISDWGANTGELFF	TGTGCCATCAGTGATTGGGGGGCGAACACCGGGGAGCTGTTTTTT
few	TRBD1	TRBJ2-6	TRBV19	CASTNPGTGLAGANVLTF	TGTGCCAGTACCAACCCCGGGACAGGGTTGGCTGGGGCCAACGTCCTGACTTTC
few	TRBD2	TRBJ2-4	TRBV5-6	CASSFFGGDIQYF	TGTGCCAGCAGCTTCTTTGGGGGGGACATTCAGTACTTC
many	NA	TRBJ2-2	TRBV15	CATSITGPGELFF	TGTGCCACCAGCATTACAGGGCCCGGGGAGCTGTTTTTT
NA	NA	TRBJ2-7	TRBV7-2	CASSLDPASYEQYF	TGTGCCAGCAGCTTAGATCCAGCGTCCTACGAGCAGTACTTC
NA	NA	TRBJ1-2	TRBV4-2	CASSLRPYGYTF	TGTGCCAGCAGCCTGCGACCCTATGGCTACACCTTC
NA	NA	TRBJ1-2	TRBV4-2	CASSQDRSQRGYTF	TGTGCCAGCAGCCAAGATCGGAGCCAAAGAGGCTACACCTTC
once	TRBD1	TRBJ1-2	TRBV7-2	CASSLDRATF	TGTGCCAGCAGCCTCGACAGGGCAACCTTC
NA	TRBD1	TRBJ2-7	TRBV7-2	CASSLGGQGYEQYF	TGTGCCAGCAGCTTAGGGGGACAGGGGTACGAGCAGTACTTC
few	NA	TRBJ2-3	TRBV2	CASSVAGAYTDTQYF	TGTGCCAGCAGTGTGGCAGGGGCCTACACAGATACGCAGTATTTT
NA	TRBD1	TRBJ1-5	TRBV15	CATSSLGQGQQPQHF	TGTGCCACCAGCAGTCTCGGACAGGGGCAGCAGCCCCAGCATTTT
NA	TRBD1	TRBJ2-7	TRBV28	CASRRDRGTYEQYF	TGTGCCAGCAGGCGGGACAGGGGAACCTACGAGCAGTACTTC
NA	NA	TRBJ1-2	TRBV19	CASREPGRSYYGYTF	TGTGCCAGTAGGGAACCGGGACGGAGCTATTATGGCTACACCTTC
NA	NA	TRBJ1-1	TRBV5-6	CASSFRPEEAFF	TGTGCCAGCAGCTTCCGGCCGGAAGAAGCTTTCTTT
NA	NA	TRBJ1-5	TRBV9	CASSVSPGLNQPQHF	TGTGCCAGCAGCGTATCGCCGGGACTCAATCAGCCCCAGCATTTT
many	NA	TRBJ2-3	TRBV7-9	CASSLAHADTQYF	TGTGCCAGCAGCTTAGCGCACGCAGATACGCAGTATTTT
NA	NA	TRBJ2-7	TRBV7-7	CASSLLAQTYEQYF	TGTGCCAGCAGCTTATTGGCACAGACCTACGAGCAGTACTTC
few	TRBD2	TRBJ2-7	TRBV7-2	CASSLGPASGGYSSYEQYF	TGTGCCAGCAGCTTAGGTCCCGCTAGCGGGGGGTACAGCTCCTACGAGCAGTACTTC
NA	NA	TRBJ2-2	TRBV5-5	CASSVGQSRAGELFF	TGTGCCAGCAGCGTCGGACAGTCTCGCGCCGGGGAGCTGTTTTTT
NA	NA	TRBJ2-1	TRBV9	CASTGHPWGDEQFF	TGTGCCAGCACCGGCCACCCGTGGGGGGATGAGCAGTTCTTC
NA	TRBD1	TRBJ2-1	TRBV7-2	CASSTRQGGSYNEQFF	TGTGCCAGCAGCACTAGACAGGGTGGATCCTACAATGAGCAGTTCTTC
NA	TRBD2	TRBJ2-3	TRBV2	CASAAPSGGSYHYTDTQYF	TGTGCCAGCGCCGCCCCTAGCGGGGGGAGCTACCACTACACAGATACGCAGTATTTT
few	TRBD1	TRBJ1-1	TRBV7-9	CASSSGQGARVGEAFF	TGTGCCAGCAGTTCGGGACAGGGGGCGCGGGTCGGTGAAGCTTTCTTT
few	NA	TRBJ2-1	TRBV2	CASSGRSTSEQFF	TGTGCCAGCAGTGGGCGATCGACCAGTGAGCAGTTCTTC
NA	TRBD1	TRBJ1-2	TRBV6-5	CASSPWDSSFGYTF	TGTGCCAGCAGTCCCTGGGACAGCTCTTTTGGCTACACCTTC
NA	NA	TRBJ1-5	TRBV5-6	CASSLGMRRGNQPQHF	TGTGCCAGCAGCTTGGGTATGCGCAGAGGCAATCAGCCCCAGCATTTT
NA	NA	TRBJ2-3	TRBV18	CASSPFTDTQYF	TGTGCCAGCTCACCGTTCACAGATACGCAGTATTTT
NA	NA	TRBJ2-3	TRBV7-2	CASSLGQITTDTQYF	TGTGCCAGCAGCTTAGGGCAGATAACCACAGATACGCAGTATTTT
few	NA	TRBJ1-2	TRBV19	CASRIPSAENYGYTF	TGTGCCAGTAGGATTCCGTCCGCAGAGAACTATGGCTACACCTTC
NA	TRBD1	TRBJ1-5	TRBV6-5	CASRSGTGYQPQHF	TGTGCCAGCAGGTCCGGGACAGGTTATCAGCCCCAGCATTTT
NA	TRBD1	TRBJ1-4	TRBV6-5	CASSSQGAREKLFF	TGTGCCAGCAGTTCACAGGGGGCGCGGGAAAAACTGTTTTTT
few	NA	TRBJ1-2	TRBV5-5	CASSLPENYGYTF	TGTGCCAGCAGCCTCCCCGAGAACTATGGCTACACCTTC
NA	TRBD1	TRBJ1-1	TRBV19	CASLAGGGSTEAFF	TGTGCCAGCCTCGCAGGGGGCGGGAGCACTGAAGCTTTCTTT
few	NA	TRBJ2-2	TRBV10-3	CAITPGANTGELFF	TGTGCCATCACTCCCGGCGCGAACACCGGGGAGCTGTTTTTT
NA	NA	TRBJ1-4	TRBV5-1	CASSLRSGDAEKLFF	TGCGCCAGCAGCTTGAGATCAGGGGACGCTGAAAAACTGTTTTTT
NA	TRBD1	TRBJ2-2	TRBV7-9	CASSHDRDGTGELFF	TGTGCCAGCAGCCATGACAGGGACGGCACCGGGGAGCTGTTTTTT
NA	TRBD1	TRBJ2-5	TRBV6-6	CASSWGQTKETQYF	TGTGCCAGCAGTTGGGGACAGACTAAAGAGACCCAGTACTTC
NA	NA	TRBJ2-1	TRBV11-3	CASSLNGGLRGEQFF	TGTGCCAGCAGCTTAAACGGGGGCCTAAGGGGTGAGCAGTTCTTC
medium-sized	TRBD2	TRBJ2-7	TRBV5-5	CASRSAGTSEQYF	TGTGCCAGCAGATCCGCCGGGACTAGCGAGCAGTACTTC
NA	NA	TRBJ1-6	TRBV7-9	CASSFTLDSPLHF	TGTGCCAGCAGCTTTACGTTAGATTCACCCCTCCACTTT
NA	TRBD1	TRBJ2-7	TRBV7-4	CASSLPRTGESSYEQYF	TGTGCCAGCAGCTTACCTCGGACAGGAGAAAGCTCCTACGAGCAGTACTTC
NA	NA	TRBJ2-1	TRBV5-8	CASRVSGLLGNEQFF	TGTGCCAGCAGAGTGAGCGGTTTGTTGGGGAATGAGCAGTTCTTC
NA	TRBD2	TRBJ2-1	TRBV19	CASSIGGASGEHEQFF	TGTGCCAGTAGTATAGGCGGGGCTAGCGGGGAACATGAGCAGTTCTTC
NA	TRBD1	TRBJ2-1	TRBV6-5	CATTPGQGTNEQFF	TGTGCCACCACGCCGGGACAGGGCACGAATGAGCAGTTCTTC
few	NA	TRBJ2-3	TRBV4-1	CASSRQAGDTDTQYF	TGCGCCAGCAGCCGACAGGCGGGGGACACAGATACGCAGTATTTT
NA	TRBD2	TRBJ2-3	TRBV4-2	CASSQETSGVYDTQYF	TGTGCCAGCAGCCAGGAGACTAGCGGGGTATATGATACGCAGTATTTT
NA	NA	TRBJ1-1	TRBV29-1	CSVEERAAGTNTEAFF	TGCAGCGTTGAAGAGAGAGCCGCCGGGACTAACACTGAAGCTTTCTTT
NA	NA	TRBJ2-5	TRBV18	CASSPPTRGETQYF	TGTGCCAGCTCACCACCAACCCGCGGGGAGACCCAGTACTTC
few	NA	TRBJ1-1	TRBV5-4	CASSRPQGLNTEAFF	TGTGCCAGCAGCCGCCCGCAGGGGTTGAACACTGAAGCTTTCTTT
few	NA	TRBJ2-6	TRBV5-1	CASSVSGTGSGANVLTF	TGCGCCAGCAGCGTCTCCGGGACTGGCTCTGGGGCCAACGTCCTGACTTTC
few	NA	TRBJ2-7	TRBV15	CATSRDRYYEQYF	TGTGCCACCAGCAGGGACAGATACTACGAGCAGTACTTC
NA	NA	TRBJ2-1	TRBV6-1	CATKGGGRNEQFF	TGTGCCACCAAAGGGGGGGGGAGGAATGAGCAGTTCTTC
NA	NA	TRBJ2-2	TRBV4-1	CASSQDPRNTGELFF	TGCGCCAGCAGCCAAGATCCCCGCAACACCGGGGAGCTGTTTTTT
once	NA	TRBJ1-6	TRBV4-1	CASSQEMSSYNSPLHF	TGCGCCAGCAGCCAAGAGATGAGCTCCTATAATTCACCCCTCCACTTT
medium-sized	TRBD1	TRBJ2-6	TRBV7-3	CASSVWDRLSGANVLTF	TGTGCCAGCAGCGTTTGGGACAGGTTGAGTGGGGCCAACGTCCTGACTTTC
NA	NA	TRBJ1-3	TRBV2	CASRAQGLASGTIYF	TGTGCCAGCAGGGCACAGGGTTTGGCATCCGGCACCATATATTTT
NA	NA	TRBJ1-4	TRBV7-2	CASSLTSTNEKLFF	TGTGCCAGCAGCTTAACAAGCACTAATGAAAAACTGTTTTTT
NA	TRBD1	TRBJ2-2	TRBV5-6	CASSRDRGYTGELFF	TGTGCCAGCAGTCGCGACAGGGGTTACACCGGGGAGCTGTTTTTT